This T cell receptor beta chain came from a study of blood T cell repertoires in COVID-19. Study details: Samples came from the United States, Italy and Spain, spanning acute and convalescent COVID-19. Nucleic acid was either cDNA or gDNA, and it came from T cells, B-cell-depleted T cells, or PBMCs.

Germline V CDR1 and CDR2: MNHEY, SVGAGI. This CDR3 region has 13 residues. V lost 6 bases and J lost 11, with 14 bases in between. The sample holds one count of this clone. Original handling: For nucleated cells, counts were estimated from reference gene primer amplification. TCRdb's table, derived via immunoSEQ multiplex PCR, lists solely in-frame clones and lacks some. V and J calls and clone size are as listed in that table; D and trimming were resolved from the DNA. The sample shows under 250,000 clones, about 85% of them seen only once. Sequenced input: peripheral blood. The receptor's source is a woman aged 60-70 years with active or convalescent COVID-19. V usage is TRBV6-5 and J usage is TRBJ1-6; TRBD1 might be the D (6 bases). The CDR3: CASSGRTATPLHF. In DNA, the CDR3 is TGTGCCAGCAGCGGCCGGACAGCGACACCCCTCCACTTT.